This T cell receptor beta chain comes out of a study of CD4 T cells in relation to SARS-CoV-2 and coronaviruses. Study-wide findings and caveats: Pre-pandemic and post-infection samples never came from the same donor.

The table came from immunoSEQ multiplex PCR; TCRdb's copy has only in-frame clones and leaves some out. The sample carries roughly 30,000 clones, around 78% recorded once. Unexposed donor CD4+ T cells date from 2011-2018, before the COVID-19 pandemic. After more than eight days of culture, CD4+ T cells were isolated. Unexposed-donor CD4+ T cells were probed with SARS-CoV-2 S/N and four cold-coronavirus spikes, cells permitting. PBMCs were plated at roughly 2 million per well in IL-2-containing medium. Cultures received half-medium IL-2 refreshes on days 3 and 7. Points on this clone: The antigen is not known.

The CDR3 has 13 residues. Looked up from germline, CDR1 is LGHNA and CDR2 is YSLEER. The V and J ends lost 5 bases and 6 bases respectively, with 14 bases between them. This sequence joins TRBV4-3 and TRBJ2-7; D unresolved. Sequences were obtained from CD4+ T cells from PBMCs, cultured in vitro. The TCR originated in a human donor in good health. The DNA for the CDR3 is TGCGCCAGCAGCTTCAACCCCAACAGCGAGCAGTACTTC. Translation: CASSFNPNSEQYF.